This passage covers 27 T cell receptor beta chains from one sample sequenced in a study of OX40 agonist ivuxolimab in advanced cancers. Method: immunoSEQ multiplex PCR; TCRdb's copy keeps in-frame clones and lacks some. The top ten hold roughly 22% of the sample, which has some 30,000 clones, about four fifths seen once. Sample: CD4+ or CD8+ T cells sorted from blood, taken in a trial of the OX40 agonist ivuxolimab. All receptors come from an adult with an advanced solid tumor such as melanoma, head and neck, liver or kidney cancer.

V is TRBV5-1 and J is TRBJ2-3; TRBD2 agrees at 10 bases. J was trimmed by 2 bases and V by 0 bases; bases with no gene match: 6. Germline V gene sequence: CDR1 SGHRS, CDR2 YFSETQ. This CDR3 spans 17 amino acids. The CDR3 spells CASSLEASGGPTDTQYF. CDR3 coding DNA: TGCGCCAGCAGCTTGGAAGCTAGCGGGGGCCCCACAGATACGCAGTATTTT. Full variable domain (missing parts from reference TRBV5-1 and TRBJ2-3): KAGVTQTPRYLIKTRGQQVTLSCSPISGHRSVSWYQQTPGQGLQFLFEYFSETQRNKGNFPGRFSGRQFSNSRSEMNVSTLELGDSALYLCASSLEASGGPTDTQYFGPGTRLTVL.

The chain has TRBV28 and TRBJ2-7; 9 bases line up with TRBD2. The CDR3 has 15 amino acids. Germline values: CDR1 MDHEN, CDR2 SYDVKM. V lost 4 bases to trimming and J lost 5 bases; unmatched junction nucleotides: 9. The CDR3 region has the DNA TGTGCCAGCAGTTCATGGACTAGCGCGGGGGACGAGCAGTACTTC. This codes for CASSSWTSAGDEQYF.

This chain uses TRBV19 with TRBJ1-4; TRBD1 is a possible D gene (5 bases). The CDR3 has 13 residues. CDR1 LNHDA and CDR2 SQIVND come from the germline V gene (reference sequence). Trimming took 5 bases from V and 8 from J, leaving 12 bases between them. The CDR3 spells CASSYGAAEKLFF. Written as DNA, the CDR3 is TGTGCCAGTAGTTACGGGGCGGCGGAAAAACTGTTTTTT.

The chain employs TRBV9 and TRBJ2-7, with 8 bases aligning to TRBD1. There are 13 residues in the CDR3. CDR1 and CDR2 from the germline V gene are SGDLS and YYNGEE. Germline trimming cut 3 bases from V and 8 bases from J; bases unmatched to any gene: 7. DNA for the CDR3: TGTGCCAGCAGCGCCGGGACAGGAGGAAAGCAGTACTTC. Amino acid sequence: CASSAGTGGKQYF.

The rearrangement joins TRBV7-3 to TRBJ2-7; 8 positions agree with TRBD2. CDR1 is SGHTA, CDR2 FQGTGA, per germline. The V and J ends lost 5 bases and 2 bases, in that order; junction bases with no gene match: 5. The CDR3 totals 14 residues. For the CDR3, the DNA is TGTGCCAGCAGCGAAAGCGGGGGCCCCTACGAGCAGTACTTC. Residues: CASSESGGPYEQYF.

This chain uses TRBV11-2 with TRBJ2-2; the match to TRBD1 covers 7 bases. CDR3 length equals 16 residues. Per the germline V gene, CDR1 is SGHAT and CDR2 is FQNNGV. V shed 5 bases, J shed 4 bases, and the junction held 10 bases outside the gene matches. CDR3 nucleotide sequence: TGTGCCAGCAGCACACACACAGGGGCGGCCACCGGGGAGCTGTTTTTT. It specifies CASSTHTGAATGELFF.

The CDR3 is CATSRSLAGPSYNEQFF. Here the CDR3 DNA reads TGTGCCACCAGCAGGTCTCTAGCGGGGCCCTCCTACAATGAGCAGTTCTTC. The chain joins TRBV15 to TRBJ2-1; 9 nucleotides agree with TRBD2. The V segment lost 3 bases and the J segment 0 bases; nucleotides outside the gene matches: 6. The CDR3 extends over 17 amino acids. CDR1 and CDR2 (germline): LNHNV, YYDKDF (reference sequence).

This clone was seen a handful of times. The V call is TRBV5-1, the J call TRBJ1-5; D is ambiguous. Per germline, CDR1 SGHRS and CDR2 YFSETQ. The V end lost 2 bases, the J end lost 3 bases, and 6 bases lay between the germline ends. The CDR3 is made up of 13 amino acids. The CDR3 nucleotides are TGCGCCAGCAGCTTAGGAGTCAATCAGCCCCAGCATTTT. The encoded protein is CASSLGVNQPQHF.

The chain is built from TRBV18 and TRBJ1-5, with D unresolved. Germline lookup yields CDR1 KGHSH and CDR2 LQKENI. The CDR3 totals 15 residues. The germline V and J ends were trimmed by 3 bases and 3 bases, with 12 bases remaining between them. Here the CDR3 DNA reads TGTGCCAGCTCACCGGGTTGGGGTAACAATCAGCCCCAGCATTTT. Protein product: CASSPGWGNNQPQHF.

This clone was seen a handful of times. The genes are TRBV6-6 and TRBJ2-7; 10 nucleotides line up with TRBD1. The CDR3 extends over 16 amino acids. CDR1 and CDR2 (germline): MNHNY, SVGAGI (reference sequence). The trim removed 1 base at V and 2 bases at J, leaving 5 bases unmatched. CDR3 loop: CASSYLGQGGPYEQYF. Written as DNA, the CDR3 is TGTGCCAGCAGTTACTTAGGACAGGGGGGTCCCTACGAGCAGTACTTC.

The rearrangement uses TRBV28 and TRBJ2-7; no clear D gene. The CDR3 sequence is 13 residues long. Germline assignment: CDR1 MDHEN and CDR2 SYDVKM. Trimming removed 5 bases at V and 6 bases at J, with 14 bases between. The DNA of the CDR3 is TGTGCCAGCAGTCCCCCCCCAGCTGGCGAGCAGTACTTC. This sequence encodes CASSPPPAGEQYF.

This rearrangement joins TRBV9 to TRBJ2-7; D not certain. Germline V CDR1 and CDR2: SGDLS, YYNGEE. Trimming removed 3 bases at V and 5 bases at J, with 15 bases between. The CDR3 totals 14 residues. As DNA, the CDR3 is TGTGCCAGCAGCGCCAGACAAGGTGGGGACGAGCAGTACTTC. Translating gives CASSARQGGDEQYF.

This clone was seen just once. The V call is TRBV6-1, the J call TRBJ2-7, with 7 bases matching TRBD2. Trimming cost V 5 bases and J 2 bases; bases outside gene matches: 6. The germline gives CDR1 MNHNS, CDR2 SASEGT. The CDR3 has 14 residues. CDR3 sequence: CASSNERGPYEQYF. The DNA for the CDR3 is TGTGCCAGCAGTAATGAGCGGGGACCCTACGAGCAGTACTTC.

This clone was counted between two and nine times. This chain connects TRBV5-8 to TRBJ1-5; D gene ambiguous. Germline lookup yields CDR1 SGHTS and CDR2 YDEGEE. V was shortened by 0 bases and J by 3 bases, with 10 bases between the two germline ends. This CDR3 is built from 15 residues. CDR3 nucleotide sequence: TGTGCCAGCAGCTTGGGTCAAGGGCCCAATCAGCCCCAGCATTTT. Encoded protein: CASSLGQGPNQPQHF.

This clone occurred a few times. The chain recombines TRBV5-4 with TRBJ2-1; D may match TRBD1 or TRBD2 (6 bases each). The CDR3 runs 14 residues. Per germline, CDR1 SGHNT and CDR2 YYREEE (reference sequence). Trimming removed 4 bases at V and 7 bases at J, with 15 bases between. CDR3 region: CASSRPQGRNEQFF. The CDR3 DNA reads TGTGCCAGCAGCCGCCCCCAGGGGAGGAATGAGCAGTTCTTC. Using reference TRBV5-4 and TRBJ2-1 for the parts outside the CDR3, the full variable domain is ETGVTQSPTHLIKTRGQQVTLRCSSQSGHNTVSWYQQALGQGPQFIFQYYREEENGRGNFPPRFSGLQFPNYSSELNVNALELDDSALYLCASSRPQGRNEQFFGPGTRLTVL.

This chain joins TRBV28 and TRBJ1-2; D gene ambiguous. With 6 bases removed from V and 2 bases from J, the gap between germline ends came to 7 bases. The CDR3 contains 12 residues. The germline CDR1 and CDR2 sequences are MDHEN and SYDVKM. Here the CDR3 DNA reads TGTGCCAGCAGCGCGAACAACTATGGCTACACCTTC. Encoded protein: CASSANNYGYTF.

The rearrangement joins TRBV5-1 to TRBJ2-7; a weak D match, TRBD2 (5 bases). V was cut by 6 bases and J by 4 bases, with 20 bases left in between. This CDR3 contains 15 residues. Germline CDR1 is SGHRS and CDR2 is YFSETQ. The CDR3 DNA sequence: TGCGCCAGCACCACTGGTAGCGAATTAGGGTACGAGCAGTACTTC. Protein product: CASTTGSELGYEQYF.

Only one count was recorded for this clone. The chain's CDR3 is CASSFAGERGTGYTF. The DNA for the CDR3 is TGTGCCAGCAGCTTTGCTGGGGAAAGGGGTACTGGCTACACCTTC. The V gene is TRBV7-3, the J gene TRBJ1-2; weak D call: TRBD1 (5 bases). Germline V gene lookup returns CDR1 SGHTA and CDR2 FQGTGA. Trimming removed 3 bases from V and 7 bases from J, with 18 bases in between. This CDR3 has 15 amino acids.

This chain links TRBV6-6 with TRBJ2-7; perhaps TRBD1 as D (5 bases). The CDR3 contains 12 residues. Germline V CDR1 and CDR2: MNHNY, SVGAGI (reference sequence). Trimming took off 0 bases at V and 12 bases at J, with 12 bases between the two ends. CDR3 sequence: CASSYSQVGLYF. The CDR3, as DNA: TGTGCCAGCAGTTACTCACAGGTGGGGCTGTACTTC.

This rearrangement joins TRBV6-5 to TRBJ1-3; D perhaps matches TRBD1 (5 bases). CDR1 and CDR2 from the germline V gene are MNHEY and SVGAGI. The ends were cut back, 5 bases at V and 0 bases at J, with 8 bases in the middle. This CDR3 comprises 14 residues. The CDR3 loop reads CASSRGFSGNTIYF. CDR3 coding DNA: TGTGCCAGCAGTCGGGGCTTCTCTGGAAACACCATATATTTT.

The J gene is TRBJ2-7, the V gene TRBV5-5; D is unresolved. Germline CDR1 is SGHKS and CDR2 is YYEKEE (reference sequence). Trimming took off 0 bases at V and 3 bases at J, with 10 bases between the two ends. The CDR3 contains 14 residues. CDR3 DNA sequence: TGTGCCAGCAGCTTGGGGACGAGTATCTACGAGCAGTACTTC. Protein sequence: CASSLGTSIYEQYF.

For the CDR3, the DNA is TGTGCCAGCAGTTTATTCAGGTCCTCAAGGGGGGAGACCCAGTACTTC. Protein sequence: CASSLFRSSRGETQYF. The rearrangement joins TRBV27 to TRBJ2-5; D may be TRBD1 (6 bases). Germline V gene lookup returns CDR1 MNHEY and CDR2 SMNVEV (reference sequence). The CDR3 has 16 amino acids. V shed 1 base and J shed 5 bases, with 17 bases lying between them.

This clone showed up just a few times. The CDR3 region is CASSGLAGTDTQYF. The DNA for the CDR3 is TGCGCCAGCAGCGGACTAGCGGGCACAGATACGCAGTATTTT. The V gene is TRBV5-1, the J gene TRBJ2-3; 10 bases are shared with TRBD2. Germline-derived CDR1 and CDR2 are SGHRS and YFSETQ. With 4 bases clipped from V and 1 base from J, the junction kept 0 bases outside the gene matches. The CDR3 sequence is 14 residues long.

As to this clone: Other DNA sequences in this sample translate to the same CDR3. CDR3 in DNA: TGTGCCAGCTCACCCCGAAACTCTGGAAACACCATATATTTT. It codes for CASSPRNSGNTIYF. V is TRBV18 and J is TRBJ1-3; no reliable D call. From germline, CDR1 is KGHSH and CDR2 LQKENI. This CDR3 is 14 amino acids long. V was trimmed by 3 bases and J by 0 bases, leaving 6 bases between them.

The genes are TRBV28 and TRBJ2-2; D is perhaps TRBD1 (6 bases). V dropped 7 bases and J dropped 2 bases, with 11 bases sitting between them. Per the germline V gene, CDR1 is MDHEN and CDR2 is SYDVKM. The CDR3 covers 14 residues. CDR3 protein: CASTPGTNTGELFF. In DNA form, the CDR3 reads TGTGCCAGCACCCCCGGGACAAACACCGGGGAGCTGTTTTTT.

V is TRBV7-3 and J is TRBJ2-2, with unresolved D. This CDR3 contains 14 residues. The V gene's germline CDR1 is SGHTA and CDR2 FQGTGA. Trimming took off 7 bases at V and 3 bases at J, with 12 bases between the two ends. CDR3 amino acids: CASIRNTDTGELFF. The CDR3 DNA follows: TGTGCCAGCATCAGGAACACCGACACCGGGGAGCTGTTTTTT.

The V call is TRBV19, the J call TRBJ2-7; 7 bases are a match to TRBD2. Germline trimming cut 6 bases from V and 4 bases from J; bases unmatched to any gene: 6. The germline V gene encodes CDR1 LNHDA and CDR2 SQIVND (reference sequence). This CDR3 contains 13 residues. CDR3 in DNA: TGTGCCAGTAGGTATAGCGGGTCATACGAGCAGTACTTC. It codes for CASRYSGSYEQYF.